The present T cell receptor beta chain was sequenced within a study of neoadjuvant anti-PD-1 for oral cavity cancer. At the level of the study: Nivolumab at 3 mg/kg was mostly given biweekly, three to four doses, pre-surgery. The study, taken as a whole, reports: Higher pretreatment blood Treg/Th17 ratios correlated with higher pretreatment blood and lower post-treatment tumor TCRbeta clonality.

Unmatched junction bases numbered 11, after V lost 3 bases and J lost 5 bases. The CDR3 runs to 16 residues. From germline, CDR1 is MDHEN and CDR2 SYDVKM. By its share, this clone is medium-sized (0.01 to 0.1%). Antigen specificity is unknown. This sample's time point: after neoadjuvant nivolumab, at surgical resection. Tumor libraries mostly used 4.8 ug genomic DNA, two replicates each. TCRdb keeps only in-frame clones here, not all; method: immunoSEQ multiplex PCR. The data contain about 23,000 clones, under 55% of them singletons. The clonotype comes from a person aged 40 to 85 with oral cavity squamous cell carcinoma. Sequences were derived from tumor tissue, sampled after nivolumab (anti-PD-1) treatment. The J gene is TRBJ2-5, the V gene TRBV28, with 8 bases that match TRBD1. The CDR3 region has the DNA TGTGCCAGCAGTTTGCCAGACGGACAGGGTTTGGAGACCCAGTACTTC. This gives the protein CASSLPDGQGLETQYF.